A selection of T cell receptor beta chains follows, all from one sample in a study of shared clonotypes between healthy human individuals. Here immunoSEQ multiplex PCR was the method, and the copy in TCRdb shows in-frame clones only, minus some. The table shows 450,000 to 600,000 clones, with approximately 79% occurring only once. The sample consisted of PBMCs. The receptor set was obtained from a woman in her thirties or forties in good health. Some clones in this sample may be carry-over from other donors' samples. The CDR3 runs from the conserved cysteine through the conserved F or W. The order of the fields is D gene, clone size, J gene, V gene, CDR3 DNA, CDR3 protein. A D gene is named only where the DNA matches it firmly. Only some rows state a clone size, as once, few, many or a class for expanded clones.

D: TRBD1; size: -; J: TRBJ2-2; V: TRBV11-3; DNA: TGTGCCAGCAGCTTACGCAGGACAGGGGGCATCACCGGGGAGCTGTTTTTT; CDR3: CASSLRRTGGITGELFF
D: -; size: -; J: TRBJ2-1; V: TRBV5-1; DNA: TGCGCCAGCAGCTTGGAGACGGGGTCCTACAATGAGCAGTTCTTC; CDR3: CASSLETGSYNEQFF
D: -; size: few; J: TRBJ2-3; V: TRBV2; DNA: TGTGCCAGCAGCCAGAACACAGATACGCAGTATTTT; CDR3: CASSQNTDTQYF
D: TRBD2; size: -; J: TRBJ2-1; V: TRBV7-3; DNA: TGTGCCAGCAGCGAAGGGACTAGCCCTTACAATGAGCAGTTCTTC; CDR3: CASSEGTSPYNEQFF
D: -; size: -; J: TRBJ2-5; V: TRBV5-1; DNA: TGCGCCAGCAGCCTAGGGACCGGGATTGAGACCCAGTACTTC; CDR3: CASSLGTGIETQYF
D: TRBD1; size: few; J: TRBJ2-7; V: TRBV5-1; DNA: TGCGCCAGCAGCTTTTACAGGGGGGATGTTGAGCAGTACTTC; CDR3: CASSFYRGDVEQYF
D: -; size: -; J: TRBJ2-1; V: TRBV18; DNA: TGTGCCAGCTCACCCTCCAATGAGCAGTTCTTC; CDR3: CASSPSNEQFF
D: -; size: -; J: TRBJ2-5; V: TRBV19; DNA: TGTGCCAGTAGTTTGGGGTTGGGGGAGACCCAGTACTTC; CDR3: CASSLGLGETQYF
D: TRBD1; size: -; J: TRBJ1-5; V: TRBV6-1; DNA: TGTGCCAGCAGGGATACAGGGGGCGGGCAGCCCCAGCATTTT; CDR3: CASRDTGGGQPQHF
D: -; size: -; J: TRBJ1-2; V: TRBV6-1; DNA: TGTGCCAGCAGTGAGGACGGTAACTATGGCTACACCTTC; CDR3: CASSEDGNYGYTF
D: -; size: -; J: TRBJ1-1; V: TRBV7-9; DNA: TGTGCCAGCAGCTTATCCAGGAACACTGAAGCTTTCTTT; CDR3: CASSLSRNTEAFF
D: TRBD1; size: -; J: TRBJ1-2; V: TRBV27; DNA: TGTGCCAGCAAACCCCTGACAGGGATTAATGGCTACACCTTC; CDR3: CASKPLTGINGYTF
D: -; size: -; J: TRBJ1-3; V: TRBV7-2; DNA: TGTGCCAGCAGCTTACAGAGCTCTGGAAACACCATATATTTT; CDR3: CASSLQSSGNTIYF
D: TRBD1; size: -; J: TRBJ1-1; V: TRBV28; DNA: TGTGCCAGCAGTAGTACATTTGCCGGGACAGGGGGCACTGAAGCTTTCTTT; CDR3: CASSSTFAGTGGTEAFF
D: -; size: -; J: TRBJ1-6; V: TRBV25-1; DNA: TGTGCCAGCAGTGAATTGACCCGGGTCTCACCCCTCCACTTT; CDR3: CASSELTRVSPLHF
D: TRBD1; size: -; J: TRBJ2-4; V: TRBV9; DNA: TGTGCCAGCAGCGAGGGACAGAGCAAAAACATTCAGTACTTC; CDR3: CASSEGQSKNIQYF
D: -; size: -; J: TRBJ1-2; V: TRBV29-1; DNA: -; CDR3: CSVLEKGPNYGYTF
D: -; size: many; J: TRBJ1-4; V: TRBV6-5; DNA: TGTGCCAGCAGACGGGATACAGGGTTGGAAGAAAAACTGTTTTTT; CDR3: CASRRDTGLEEKLFF
D: -; size: -; J: TRBJ2-6; V: TRBV29-1; DNA: TGCAGCGTAAAGGCAGGACCCAACTCTGGGGCCAACGTCCTGACTTTC; CDR3: CSVKAGPNSGANVLTF
D: -; size: -; J: TRBJ2-7; V: TRBV5-8; DNA: TGTGCCAGCAGCTTGCGGGGGGCAGAACCTACGAAGCAGTACTTC; CDR3: CASSLRGAEPTKQYF
D: -; size: -; J: TRBJ1-1; V: TRBV9; DNA: TGTGCCAGCAGCGTGGGCGGTGAAGCTTTCTTT; CDR3: CASSVGGEAFF
D: TRBD2; size: -; J: TRBJ2-1; V: TRBV19; DNA: TGTGCCAGTAGAGGCTCTAGCGGGAGCTCCTACAATGAGCAGTTCTTC; CDR3: CASRGSSGSSYNEQFF
D: -; size: -; J: TRBJ2-7; V: TRBV19; DNA: TGTGCCAGTAGTGCCAGGACAGAACTTTACGAGCAGTACTTC; CDR3: CASSARTELYEQYF